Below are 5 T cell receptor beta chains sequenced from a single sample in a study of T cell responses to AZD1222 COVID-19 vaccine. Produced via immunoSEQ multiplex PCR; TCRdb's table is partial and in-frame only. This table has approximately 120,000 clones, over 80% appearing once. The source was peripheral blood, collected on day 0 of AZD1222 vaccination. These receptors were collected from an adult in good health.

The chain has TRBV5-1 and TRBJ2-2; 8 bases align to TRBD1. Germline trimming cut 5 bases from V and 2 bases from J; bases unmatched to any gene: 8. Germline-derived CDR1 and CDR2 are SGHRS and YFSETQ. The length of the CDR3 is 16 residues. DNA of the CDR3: TGCGCCAGCAGGCCTGACAGGGGCTTTAACACCGGGGAGCTGTTTTTT. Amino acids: CASRPDRGFNTGELFF.

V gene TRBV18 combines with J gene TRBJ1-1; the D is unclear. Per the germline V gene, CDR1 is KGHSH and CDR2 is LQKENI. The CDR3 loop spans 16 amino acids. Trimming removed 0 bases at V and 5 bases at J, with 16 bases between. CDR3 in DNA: TGTGCCAGCTCACCACCGTTTTGGTACGAACAGACTGAAGCTTTCTTT. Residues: CASSPPFWYEQTEAFF.

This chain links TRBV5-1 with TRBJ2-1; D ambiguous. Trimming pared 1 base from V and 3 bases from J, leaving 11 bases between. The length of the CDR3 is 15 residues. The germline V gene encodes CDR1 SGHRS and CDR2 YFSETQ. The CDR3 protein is CASSLSNPFYNEQFF. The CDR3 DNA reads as TGCGCCAGCAGCTTGTCTAACCCTTTCTACAATGAGCAGTTCTTC.

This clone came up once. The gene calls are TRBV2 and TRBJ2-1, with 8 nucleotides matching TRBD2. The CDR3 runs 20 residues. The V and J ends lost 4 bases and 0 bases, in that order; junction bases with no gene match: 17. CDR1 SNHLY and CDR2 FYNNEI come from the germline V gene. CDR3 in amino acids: CASSGSGGGRTLNSYNEQFF. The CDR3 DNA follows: TGTGCCAGCAGTGGCTCGGGGGGCGGGAGGACCCTTAACTCCTACAATGAGCAGTTCTTC. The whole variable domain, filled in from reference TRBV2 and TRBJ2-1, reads EPEVTQTPSHQVTQMGQEVILRCVPISNHLYFYWYRQILGQKVEFLVSFYNNEISEKSEIFDDQFSVERPDGSNFTLKIRSTKLEDSAMYFCASSGSGGGRTLNSYNEQFFGPGTRLTVL.

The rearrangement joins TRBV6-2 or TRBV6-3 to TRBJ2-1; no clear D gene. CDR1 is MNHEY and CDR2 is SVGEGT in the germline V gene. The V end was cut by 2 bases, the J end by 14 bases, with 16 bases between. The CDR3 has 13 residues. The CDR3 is CASSYALVGFKFF. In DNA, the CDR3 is TGTGCCAGCAGTTACGCATTGGTAGGCTTTAAGTTCTTC.